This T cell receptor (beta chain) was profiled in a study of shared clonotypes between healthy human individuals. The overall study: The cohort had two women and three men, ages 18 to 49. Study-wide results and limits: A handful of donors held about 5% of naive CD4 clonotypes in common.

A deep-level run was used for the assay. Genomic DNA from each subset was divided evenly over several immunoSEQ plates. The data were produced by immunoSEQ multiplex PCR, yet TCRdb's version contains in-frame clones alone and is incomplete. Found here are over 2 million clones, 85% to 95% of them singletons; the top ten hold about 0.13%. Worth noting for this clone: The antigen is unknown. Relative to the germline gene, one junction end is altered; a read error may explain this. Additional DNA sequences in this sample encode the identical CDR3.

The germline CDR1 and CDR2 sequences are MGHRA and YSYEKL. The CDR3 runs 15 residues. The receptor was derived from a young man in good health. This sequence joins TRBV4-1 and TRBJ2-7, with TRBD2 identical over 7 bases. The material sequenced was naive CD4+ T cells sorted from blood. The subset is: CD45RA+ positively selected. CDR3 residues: CASSQDPGGSYEQYF. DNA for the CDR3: TGTGCCAGCAGCCAAGATCCGGGGGGCTCCTACGAGCAGTACTTC.